This T cell receptor beta chain was recorded in a study of cytotoxic CD8 clonotypes in ibrutinib-treated CLL. Some clones are missing from TCRdb's copy, which holds only in-frame ones; the method was immunoSEQ multiplex PCR. The sample shows some 130,000 clones, 75% to 90% of them seen only once. Between the trimmed V and J ends, which lost 5 bases and 7 bases, there was a span of 18 bases. The length of the CDR3 is 15 residues. Germline V gene lookup returns CDR1 SNHLY and CDR2 FYNNEI. The chain carries TRBV2 and TRBJ1-5, with D tentatively TRBD1 (5 bases). The material was PBMCs, obtained after 24 months of ibrutinib treatment. The origin of this receptor is a human donor with chronic lymphocytic leukemia. CDR3 in amino acids: CASSRGRSGGQPQHF. The CDR3 DNA follows: TGTGCCAGCAGTCGGGGCAGGTCGGGGGGACAGCCCCAGCATTTT.